This paragraph reports one TCR beta chain. Its antigen is not identified. Sequencing used immunoSEQ multiplex PCR; TCRdb keeps in-frame clones, though not all of them. The repertoire includes tens of thousands of clones, 80% to 90% of them detected once, and approximately 9.1% sits in the top ten. V lost 7 bases, J lost 4 bases, and 6 bases stayed unmatched. CDR3 length equals 13 residues. Looked up from germline, CDR1 is MDHEN and CDR2 is SYDVKM. The entry originates in a study of OX40 agonist ivuxolimab in advanced cancers. Study-wide findings and caveats: Circulating CD4+ and CD8+ T cells showed clonal expansion by week 6 at 0.1 to 3.0 mg/kg.

J is TRBJ1-1 and V is TRBV28; TRBD1 matches 7 bases. This TCR derives from an adult with an advanced solid tumor such as melanoma, head and neck, liver or kidney cancer. The sample here was CD4+ or CD8+ T cells sorted from blood, taken in a trial of the OX40 agonist ivuxolimab. In nucleotides, the CDR3 is TGTGCCAGCAACCCGACAGGGAGCACTGAAGCTTTCTTT. This sequence encodes CASNPTGSTEAFF.